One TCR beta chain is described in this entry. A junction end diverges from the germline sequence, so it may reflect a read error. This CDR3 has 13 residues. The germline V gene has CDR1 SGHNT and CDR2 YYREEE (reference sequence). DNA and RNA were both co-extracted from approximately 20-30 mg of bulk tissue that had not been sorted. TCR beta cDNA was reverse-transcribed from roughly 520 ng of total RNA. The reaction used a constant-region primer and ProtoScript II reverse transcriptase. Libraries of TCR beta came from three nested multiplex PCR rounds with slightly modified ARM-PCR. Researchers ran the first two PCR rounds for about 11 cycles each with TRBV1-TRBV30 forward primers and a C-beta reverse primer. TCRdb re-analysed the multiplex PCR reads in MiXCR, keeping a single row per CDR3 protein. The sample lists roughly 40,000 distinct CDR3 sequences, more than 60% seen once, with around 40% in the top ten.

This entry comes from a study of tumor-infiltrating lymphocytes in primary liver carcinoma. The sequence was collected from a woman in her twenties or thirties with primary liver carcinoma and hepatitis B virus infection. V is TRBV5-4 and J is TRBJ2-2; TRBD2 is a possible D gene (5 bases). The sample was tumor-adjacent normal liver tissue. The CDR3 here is CAGSLLGAGELFF. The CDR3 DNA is TGTGCCGGCAGCTTGCTGGGCGCCGGGGAGCTGTTCTTT.